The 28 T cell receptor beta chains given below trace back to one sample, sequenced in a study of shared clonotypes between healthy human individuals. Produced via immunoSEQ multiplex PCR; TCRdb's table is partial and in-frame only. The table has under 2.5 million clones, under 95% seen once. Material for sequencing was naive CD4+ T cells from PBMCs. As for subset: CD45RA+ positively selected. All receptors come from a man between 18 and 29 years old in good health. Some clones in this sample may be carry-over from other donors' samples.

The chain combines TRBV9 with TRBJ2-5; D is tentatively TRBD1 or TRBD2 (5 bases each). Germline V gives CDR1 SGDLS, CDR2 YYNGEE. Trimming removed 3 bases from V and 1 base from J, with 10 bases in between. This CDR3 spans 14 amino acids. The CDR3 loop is CASSAGAFQETQYF. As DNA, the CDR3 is TGTGCCAGCAGCGCCGGGGCCTTCCAAGAGACCCAGTACTTC.

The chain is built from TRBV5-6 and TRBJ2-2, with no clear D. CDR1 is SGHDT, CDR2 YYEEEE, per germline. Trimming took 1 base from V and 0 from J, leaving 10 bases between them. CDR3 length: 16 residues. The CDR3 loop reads CASSLRRVTNTGELFF. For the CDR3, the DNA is TGTGCCAGCAGCTTGAGACGGGTAACGAACACCGGGGAGCTGTTTTTT.

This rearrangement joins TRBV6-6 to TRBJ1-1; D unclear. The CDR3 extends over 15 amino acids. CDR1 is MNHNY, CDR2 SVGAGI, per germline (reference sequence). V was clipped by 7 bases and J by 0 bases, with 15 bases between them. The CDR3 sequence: CASTSSRGMNTEAFF. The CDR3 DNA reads TGTGCCAGCACCTCAAGCCGAGGGATGAACACTGAAGCTTTCTTT.

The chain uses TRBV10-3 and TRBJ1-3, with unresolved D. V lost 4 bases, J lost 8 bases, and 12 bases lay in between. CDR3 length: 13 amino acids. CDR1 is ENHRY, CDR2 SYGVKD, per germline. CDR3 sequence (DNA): TGTGCCATCAGTGCCGTCTCGTCAGACACCATATATTTT. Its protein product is CAISAVSSDTIYF.

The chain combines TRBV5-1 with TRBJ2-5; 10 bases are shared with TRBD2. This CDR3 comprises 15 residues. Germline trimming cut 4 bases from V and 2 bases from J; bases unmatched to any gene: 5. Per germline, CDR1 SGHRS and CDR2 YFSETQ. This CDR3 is CASSVLSGRQETQYF. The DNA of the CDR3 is TGCGCCAGCAGCGTACTTAGCGGGAGGCAAGAGACCCAGTACTTC. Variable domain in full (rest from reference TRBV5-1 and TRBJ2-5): KAGVTQTPRYLIKTRGQQVTLSCSPISGHRSVSWYQQTPGQGLQFLFEYFSETQRNKGNFPGRFSGRQFSNSRSEMNVSTLELGDSALYLCASSVLSGRQETQYFGPGTRLLVL.

Here the CDR3 reads CASSQEPDSPSGRLGHTDTQYF. CDR3 bases: TGCGCCAGCAGCCAAGAGCCGGACAGCCCTAGCGGGAGGTTAGGGCACACAGATACGCAGTATTTT. The chain has TRBV4-1 and TRBJ2-3, with TRBD2 matching over 11 bases. Germline V gene lookup returns CDR1 MGHRA and CDR2 YSYEKL. With V trimmed by 0 bases and J by 2 bases, 19 bases remained unmatched. The CDR3 is 22 amino acids.

CDR3 protein: CASSDQLDSNQPQHF. The CDR3 bases are TGTGCCAGCAGTGATCAGTTGGATAGCAATCAGCCCCAGCATTTT. The rearrangement uses TRBV2 and TRBJ1-5; D gene unclear. Germline V gene sequence: CDR1 SNHLY, CDR2 FYNNEI. The V end was cut by 3 bases, the J end by 0 bases, with 9 bases between. The CDR3 extends over 15 amino acids.

CDR3 amino acids: CASSLISSGRGRGEQFF. The CDR3 coding sequence is TGTGCCAGCAGCTTAATTTCTAGCGGGAGGGGACGGGGTGAGCAGTTCTTC. The chain has TRBV7-3 and TRBJ2-1; 12 nucleotides agree with TRBD2. The CDR3 contains 17 residues. Germline CDR1 is SGHTA and CDR2 is FQGTGA. Trimming cost V 1 base and J 9 bases; bases outside gene matches: 10. Supplemented by reference TRBV7-3 and TRBJ2-1, the full variable domain reads GAGVSQTPSNKVTEKGKYVELRCDPISGHTALYWYRQSLGQGPEFLIYFQGTGAADDSGLPNDRFFAVRPEGSVSTLKIQRTERGDSAVYLCASSLISSGRGRGEQFFGPGTRLTVL.

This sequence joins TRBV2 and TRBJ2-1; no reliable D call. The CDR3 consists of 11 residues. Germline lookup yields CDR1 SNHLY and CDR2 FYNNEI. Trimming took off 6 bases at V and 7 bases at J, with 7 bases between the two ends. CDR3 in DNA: TGTGCCAGCAGGCCCCGTAATGAGCAGTTCTTC. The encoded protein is CASRPRNEQFF. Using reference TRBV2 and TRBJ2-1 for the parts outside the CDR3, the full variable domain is EPEVTQTPSHQVTQMGQEVILRCVPISNHLYFYWYRQILGQKVEFLVSFYNNEISEKSEIFDDQFSVERPDGSNFTLKIRSTKLEDSAMYFCASRPRNEQFFGPGTRLTVL.

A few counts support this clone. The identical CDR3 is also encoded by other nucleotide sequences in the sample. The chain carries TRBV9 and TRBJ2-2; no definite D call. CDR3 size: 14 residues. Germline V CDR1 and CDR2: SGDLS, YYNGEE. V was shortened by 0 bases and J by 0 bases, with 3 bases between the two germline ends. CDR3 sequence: CASSVDPNTGELFF. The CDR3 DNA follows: TGTGCCAGCAGCGTAGATCCGAACACCGGGGAGCTGTTTTTT.

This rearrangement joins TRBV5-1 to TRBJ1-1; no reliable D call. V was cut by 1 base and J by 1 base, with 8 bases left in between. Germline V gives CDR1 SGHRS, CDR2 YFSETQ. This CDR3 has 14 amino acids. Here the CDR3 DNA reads TGCGCCAGCAGCTTGACAGCAGAGAACACTGAAGCTTTCTTT. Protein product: CASSLTAENTEAFF. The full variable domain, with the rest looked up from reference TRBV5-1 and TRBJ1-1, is KAGVTQTPRYLIKTRGQQVTLSCSPISGHRSVSWYQQTPGQGLQFLFEYFSETQRNKGNFPGRFSGRQFSNSRSEMNVSTLELGDSALYLCASSLTAENTEAFFGQGTRLTVV.

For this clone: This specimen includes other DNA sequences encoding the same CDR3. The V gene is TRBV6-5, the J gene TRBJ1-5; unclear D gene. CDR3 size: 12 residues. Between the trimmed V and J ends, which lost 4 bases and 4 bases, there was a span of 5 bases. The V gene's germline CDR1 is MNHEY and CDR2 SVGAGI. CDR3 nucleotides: TGTGCCAGCAGTTCCAATAATCAGCCCCAGCATTTT. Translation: CASSSNNQPQHF.

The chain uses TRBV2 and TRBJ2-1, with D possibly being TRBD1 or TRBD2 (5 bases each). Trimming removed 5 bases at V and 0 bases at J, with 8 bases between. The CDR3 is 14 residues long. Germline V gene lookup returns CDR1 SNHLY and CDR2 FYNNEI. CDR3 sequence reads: CASSPGPSYNEQFF. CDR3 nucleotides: TGTGCCAGCAGTCCGGGACCCTCCTACAATGAGCAGTTCTTC.

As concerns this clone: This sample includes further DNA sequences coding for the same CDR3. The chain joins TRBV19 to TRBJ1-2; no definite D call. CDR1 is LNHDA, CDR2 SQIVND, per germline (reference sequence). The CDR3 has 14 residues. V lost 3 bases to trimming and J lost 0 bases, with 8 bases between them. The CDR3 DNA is TGTGCCAGTAGTATCGGCGGTGCTAACTATGGCTACACCTTC. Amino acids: CASSIGGANYGYTF.

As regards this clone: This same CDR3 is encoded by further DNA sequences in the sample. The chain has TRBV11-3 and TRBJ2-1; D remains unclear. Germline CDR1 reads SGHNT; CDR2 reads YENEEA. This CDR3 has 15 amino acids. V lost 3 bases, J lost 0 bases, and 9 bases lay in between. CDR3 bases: TGTGCCAGCAGCTTTAGTAGTAGCTCCTACAATGAGCAGTTCTTC. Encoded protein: CASSFSSSSYNEQFF.

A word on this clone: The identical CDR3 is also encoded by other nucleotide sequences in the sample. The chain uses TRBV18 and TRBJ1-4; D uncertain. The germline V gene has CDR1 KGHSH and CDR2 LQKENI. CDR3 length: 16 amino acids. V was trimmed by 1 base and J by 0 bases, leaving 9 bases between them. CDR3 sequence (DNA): TGTGCCAGCTCACCACGGCAGCTCGCAACTAATGAAAAACTGTTTTTT. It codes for CASSPRQLATNEKLFF.

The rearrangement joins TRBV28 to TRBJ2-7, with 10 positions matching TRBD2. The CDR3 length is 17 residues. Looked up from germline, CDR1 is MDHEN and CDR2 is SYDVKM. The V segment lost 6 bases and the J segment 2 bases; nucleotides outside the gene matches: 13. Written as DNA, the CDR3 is TGTGCCAGCAGCGGCTTGGGATTGGGACTAGCGCCCTACGAGCAGTACTTC. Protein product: CASSGLGLGLAPYEQYF.

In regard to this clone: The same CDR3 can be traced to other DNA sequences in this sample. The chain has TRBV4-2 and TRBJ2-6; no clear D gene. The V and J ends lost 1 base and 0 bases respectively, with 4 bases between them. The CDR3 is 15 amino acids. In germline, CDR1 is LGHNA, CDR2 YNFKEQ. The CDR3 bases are TGTGCCAGCAGCCAAGGGGGCTCTGGGGCCAACGTCCTGACTTTC. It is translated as CASSQGGSGANVLTF.

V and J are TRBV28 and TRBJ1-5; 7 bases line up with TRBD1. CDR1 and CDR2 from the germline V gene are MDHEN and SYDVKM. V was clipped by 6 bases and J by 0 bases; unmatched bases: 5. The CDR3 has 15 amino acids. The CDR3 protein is CASRQGLLSNQPQHF. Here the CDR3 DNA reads TGTGCCAGCAGACAGGGGCTACTTAGCAATCAGCCCCAGCATTTT. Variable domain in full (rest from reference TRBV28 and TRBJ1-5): DVKVTQSSRYLVKRTGEKVFLECVQDMDHENMFWYRQDPGLGLRLIYFSYDVKMKEKGDIPEGYSVSREKKERFSLILESASTNQTSMYLCASRQGLLSNQPQHFGDGTRLSIL.

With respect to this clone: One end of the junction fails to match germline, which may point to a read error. CDR3 sequence: CASSLGPGQVSSMDF. The CDR3 DNA sequence: TGCGCCAGCAGCTTGGGTCCGGGACAGGTCTCGAGTATGGACTTC. This chain links TRBV5-1 with TRBJ2-7; 8 nucleotides align to TRBD1. The CDR3 consists of 15 residues. Per the germline V gene, CDR1 is SGHRS and CDR2 is YFSETQ.

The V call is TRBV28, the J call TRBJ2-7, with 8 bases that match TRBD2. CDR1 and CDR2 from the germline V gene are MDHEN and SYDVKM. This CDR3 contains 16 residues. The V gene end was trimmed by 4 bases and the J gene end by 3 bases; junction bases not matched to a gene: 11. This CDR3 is CASSSGSGTSLYEQYF. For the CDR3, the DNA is TGTGCCAGCAGTTCTGGGTCCGGGACTAGTCTCTACGAGCAGTACTTC.

The DNA of the CDR3 is TGTGCCAGCAGCCTTACCGTGGGCGGGGAGCAGTACTTC. This encodes CASSLTVGGEQYF. This sequence joins TRBV7-9 and TRBJ2-7; possibly TRBD2 for D (5 bases). In germline, CDR1 is SEHNR, CDR2 FQNEAQ (reference sequence). V was cut by 5 bases and J by 7 bases, with 15 bases left in between. The length of the CDR3 is 13 residues.

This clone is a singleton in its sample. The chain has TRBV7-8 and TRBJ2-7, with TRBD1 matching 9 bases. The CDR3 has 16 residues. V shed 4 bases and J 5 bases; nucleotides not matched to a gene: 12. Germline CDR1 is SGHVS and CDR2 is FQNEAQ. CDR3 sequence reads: CASSYRAGTGSHEQYF. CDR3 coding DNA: TGTGCCAGCAGCTACCGGGCCGGGACAGGGTCCCACGAGCAGTACTTC.

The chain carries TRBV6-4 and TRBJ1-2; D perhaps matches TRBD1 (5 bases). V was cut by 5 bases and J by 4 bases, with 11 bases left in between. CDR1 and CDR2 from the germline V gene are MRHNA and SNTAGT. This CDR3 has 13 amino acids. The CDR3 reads CASSLGEGYGYTF. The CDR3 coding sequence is TGTGCCAGCAGTCTAGGGGAAGGCTATGGCTACACCTTC.

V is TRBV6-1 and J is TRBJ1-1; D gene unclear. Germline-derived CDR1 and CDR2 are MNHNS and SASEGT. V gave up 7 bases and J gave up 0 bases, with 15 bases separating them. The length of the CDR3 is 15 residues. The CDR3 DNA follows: TGTGCCAGCACCCGAGAGGGCACCATGAACACTGAAGCTTTCTTT. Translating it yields CASTREGTMNTEAFF.

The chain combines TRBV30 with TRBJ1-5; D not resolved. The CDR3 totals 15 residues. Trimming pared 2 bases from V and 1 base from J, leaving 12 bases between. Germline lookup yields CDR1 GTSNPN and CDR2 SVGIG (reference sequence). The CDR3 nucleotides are TGTGCCTGGAGTTCCGGTCCGCCGAGCAATCAGCCCCAGCATTTT. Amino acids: CAWSSGPPSNQPQHF.

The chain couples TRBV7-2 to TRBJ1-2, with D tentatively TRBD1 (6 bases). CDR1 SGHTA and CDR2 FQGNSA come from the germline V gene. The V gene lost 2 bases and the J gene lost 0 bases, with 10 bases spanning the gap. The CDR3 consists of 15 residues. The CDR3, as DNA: TGTGCCAGCAGCTTATTGACAGGAGCTAACTATGGCTACACCTTC. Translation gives CASSLLTGANYGYTF.

The CDR3 reads CASSYRSGSSYNEQFF. CDR3 nucleotides: TGTGCCAGCAGCTACCGTAGCGGGAGCTCCTACAATGAGCAGTTCTTC. This rearrangement joins TRBV11-3 to TRBJ2-1; 9 bases are shared with TRBD2. CDR1 is SGHNT, CDR2 YENEEA, per germline. The J segment lost 0 bases and the V segment lost 4 bases, leaving 4 bases of the junction unmatched. The CDR3 totals 16 residues.